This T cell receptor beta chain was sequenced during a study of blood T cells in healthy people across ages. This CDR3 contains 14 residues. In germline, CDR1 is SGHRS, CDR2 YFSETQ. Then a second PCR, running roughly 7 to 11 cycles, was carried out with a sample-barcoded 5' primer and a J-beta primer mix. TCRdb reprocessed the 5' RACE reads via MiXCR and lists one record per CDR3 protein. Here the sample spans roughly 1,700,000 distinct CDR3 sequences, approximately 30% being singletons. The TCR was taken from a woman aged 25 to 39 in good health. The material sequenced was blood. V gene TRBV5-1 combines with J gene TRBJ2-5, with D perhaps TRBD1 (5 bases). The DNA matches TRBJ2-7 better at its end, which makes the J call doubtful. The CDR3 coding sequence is TGCGCCAGCAGCTTGAATCAGGGTACGTACGAGCAGTACTTC. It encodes CASSLNQGTYEQYF.